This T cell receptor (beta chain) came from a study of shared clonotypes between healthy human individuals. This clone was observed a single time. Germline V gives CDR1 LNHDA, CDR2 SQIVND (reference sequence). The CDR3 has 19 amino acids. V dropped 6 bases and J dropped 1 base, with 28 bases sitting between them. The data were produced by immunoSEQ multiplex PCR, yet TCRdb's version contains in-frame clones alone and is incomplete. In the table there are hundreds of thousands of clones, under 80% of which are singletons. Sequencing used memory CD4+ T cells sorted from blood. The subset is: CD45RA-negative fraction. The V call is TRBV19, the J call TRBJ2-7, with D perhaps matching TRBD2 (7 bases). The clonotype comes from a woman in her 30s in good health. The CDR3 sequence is CASRCDRLGVTSPSYEQYF. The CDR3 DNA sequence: TGTGCCAGTAGATGCGACAGGTTGGGGGTGACTAGCCCATCCTACGAGCAGTACTTC.